The 24 T cell receptor beta chains below were found in one sample sequenced in a study of T cell responses to AZD1222 COVID-19 vaccine. Assay used: immunoSEQ multiplex PCR; TCRdb lists only in-frame clones, some missing. The sample holds approximately 150,000 clones; more than 85% are singletons and the top ten take more than 1.2%. The sample here was peripheral blood, taken on day 0 of AZD1222 vaccination. These receptor sequences come from an adult in good health.

This sequence joins TRBV2 and TRBJ2-7; 8 bases line up with TRBD2. The germline V gene has CDR1 SNHLY and CDR2 FYNNEI. The CDR3 length is 13 residues. V was clipped by 7 bases and J by 0 bases; unmatched bases: 2. In DNA, the CDR3 is TGTGCCAGCACTAGCGGGTACTCCTACGAGCAGTACTTC. It specifies CASTSGYSYEQYF.

This clone has only one observation. V is TRBV5-1 and J is TRBJ1-1; no clear D gene. CDR3 length equals 15 residues. The germline gives CDR1 SGHRS, CDR2 YFSETQ. The germline V and J ends were trimmed by 0 bases and 1 base, with 10 bases remaining between them. The CDR3 region has the DNA TGCGCCAGCAGCTTGGAGATTGAAGAGAACACTGAAGCTTTCTTT. This encodes CASSLEIEENTEAFF.

The chain combines TRBV7-8 with TRBJ2-7; 7 positions agree with TRBD2. The CDR3 sequence is 15 residues long. Germline loops: CDR1 SGHVS, CDR2 FQNEAQ. Losses at the gene ends were 3 bases for V and 2 bases for J; bases not matched to a gene: 7. This chain's CDR3 is CASSFGAGPTYEQYF. CDR3 in DNA: TGTGCCAGCAGCTTCGGAGCGGGACCCACCTACGAGCAGTACTTC.

Here the CDR3 reads CASRLQDWQAAFF. The DNA of the CDR3 is TGTGCCAGCCGCCTGCAAGATTGGCAGGCAGCTTTCTTT. The chain joins TRBV25-1 to TRBJ1-1, with D uncertain. Trimming left V 8 bases short and J 10 bases short, with 20 bases between. The CDR3 totals 13 residues. CDR1 is MGHDK, CDR2 SYGVNS, per germline.

The chain couples TRBV16 to TRBJ2-3; D not resolved. The CDR3 sequence is 13 residues long. Trimming took off 0 bases at V and 1 base at J, with 2 bases between the two ends. Germline CDR1 reads KGHSY; CDR2 reads FQNENV. CDR3 protein: CASSQSGTDTQYF. The CDR3 nucleotides are TGTGCCAGCAGCCAATCGGGCACAGATACGCAGTATTTT.

This sequence joins TRBV30 and TRBJ2-1; 9 positions agree with TRBD2. Trimming at V came to 5 bases and at J to 0 bases, leaving 2 bases not matched to a gene. The CDR3 is made up of 14 amino acids. Germline V gene lookup returns CDR1 GTSNPN and CDR2 SVGIG (reference sequence). The CDR3 DNA reads TGTGCCTGGGGACTAGCGAGCTCCTACAATGAGCAGTTCTTC. It encodes CAWGLASSYNEQFF.

V gene TRBV3-1 (or the pseudogene TRBV3-2) combines with J gene TRBJ2-1; possibly TRBD1 or TRBD2 for D (5 bases each). CDR3 length: 15 residues. Germline CDR1 and CDR2: LGHDT and YNNKEL (reference sequence). V lost 6 bases, J lost 8 bases, and 20 bases lay in between. The CDR3 region is CASSYRTEEGDEQFF. As DNA, the CDR3 is TGTGCCAGCAGTTACAGGACTGAAGAGGGAGATGAGCAGTTCTTC.

This chain connects TRBV7-3 to TRBJ2-4; 7 bases are a match to TRBD2. V shed 3 bases, J shed 8 bases, and the junction held 4 bases outside the gene matches. This CDR3 spans 13 amino acids. Germline-derived CDR1 and CDR2 are SGHTA and FQGTGA. CDR3 bases: TGTGCCAGCAGCTTCAGGGCGGGAGACATTCAGTACTTC. Encoded protein: CASSFRAGDIQYF.

This chain links TRBV9 with TRBJ1-1; D gene unclear. The V end was cut by 0 bases, the J end by 4 bases, with 7 bases between. There are 13 residues in the CDR3. From germline, CDR1 is SGDLS and CDR2 YYNGEE. The DNA for the CDR3 is TGTGCCAGCAGCGTAGGGGGAAGCACTGAAGCTTTCTTT. Protein: CASSVGGSTEAFF.

J is TRBJ1-1 and V is TRBV10-1, with a possible D match to TRBD1 (5 bases). Germline V gene sequence: CDR1 WNHNN, CDR2 SYGVQD (reference sequence). V lost 6 bases and J 6 bases, leaving 35 bases between the germline ends. The CDR3 is 20 amino acids. CDR3 nucleotides: TGCGCCAGCAGCTCGATAGACAGAATTCTCGCCTCAGGGATAATTTCTGAAGCTTTCTTT. Translation gives CASSSIDRILASGIISEAFF.

The CDR3 coding sequence is TGTGCCAGCAGCCCCCCAGCCCGCTATGGCTACACCTTC. Encoded protein: CASSPPARYGYTF. The chain couples TRBV7-9 to TRBJ1-2; D call uncertain. Germline V gives CDR1 SEHNR, CDR2 FQNEAQ (reference sequence). The CDR3 sequence is 13 residues long. Trimming stripped 5 bases from V and 4 bases from J, with 11 bases between.

The chain carries TRBV18 and TRBJ1-1; 8 bases fit TRBD1. The CDR3 sequence is 14 residues long. Germline CDR1 and CDR2: KGHSH and LQKENI. The J segment lost 5 bases and the V segment lost 6 bases, leaving 8 bases of the junction unmatched. The CDR3 coding sequence is TGTGCCAGCTCGCTCGACAGGGGTGGGACTGAAGCTTTCTTT. Translated, it gives CASSLDRGGTEAFF.

The chain joins TRBV4-1 to TRBJ2-7; unclear D gene. Per the germline V gene, CDR1 is MGHRA and CDR2 is YSYEKL. V was trimmed by 4 bases and J by 0 bases, leaving 13 bases between them. CDR3 length: 15 amino acids. The CDR3 nucleotides read TGCGCCAGCAGCCTCAGGCACAGCAGCTCCTACGAGCAGTACTTC. Protein product: CASSLRHSSSYEQYF.

This chain connects TRBV19 to TRBJ1-5; 12 positions agree with TRBD1. The V and J ends lost 3 bases and 6 bases, in that order; junction bases with no gene match: 9. Germline CDR1 and CDR2: LNHDA and SQIVND (reference sequence). The CDR3 spans 17 residues. CDR3 sequence: CASSMETGTGGFQPQHF. In nucleotides, the CDR3 is TGTGCCAGTAGTATGGAAACCGGGACAGGGGGCTTTCAGCCCCAGCATTTT.

The V call is TRBV19, the J call TRBJ1-2, with 8 bases identical to TRBD1. Germline V CDR1 and CDR2: LNHDA, SQIVND (reference sequence). Trimming cost V 2 bases and J 7 bases; bases outside gene matches: 3. The CDR3 runs to 13 residues. The CDR3 coding sequence is TGTGCCAGTAGTATACAGGGGGCAGGTGGCTACACCTTC. Its translation: CASSIQGAGGYTF.

This chain connects TRBV6-6 to TRBJ2-7, with D tentatively TRBD1 (5 bases). Germline CDR1 reads MNHNY; CDR2 reads SVGAGI (reference sequence). The germline V and J ends were trimmed by 8 bases and 3 bases, with 14 bases remaining between them. CDR3 length: 13 amino acids. The DNA of the CDR3 is TGTGCCAGCCAGCAGGGAAAAGTCTACGAGCAGTACTTC. Encoded protein: CASQQGKVYEQYF.

The J gene is TRBJ2-1, the V gene TRBV2; D gene uncertain. The CDR3 spans 13 residues. The V gene lost 8 bases and the J gene lost 1 base, with 9 bases spanning the gap. Germline assignment: CDR1 SNHLY and CDR2 FYNNEI. CDR3 region: CASSAESYNEQFF. CDR3 sequence (DNA): TGTGCCAGCTCGGCGGAGTCCTACAATGAGCAGTTCTTC.

The chain recombines TRBV20-1 with TRBJ2-1; no definite D call. The CDR3 is 11 amino acids. Germline values: CDR1 DFQATT, CDR2 SNEGSKA (reference sequence). Trimming took off 1 base at V and 10 bases at J, with 8 bases between the two ends. This chain's CDR3 is CSARGRFEQFF. CDR3 coding DNA: TGCAGTGCTAGAGGACGATTCGAGCAGTTCTTC.

The rearrangement joins TRBV6-2 or TRBV6-3 to TRBJ2-1; weak D call: TRBD1 (6 bases). The CDR3 has 20 residues. CDR1 is MNHEY and CDR2 is SVGEGT in the germline V gene. The V gene lost 0 bases and the J gene lost 3 bases, with 24 bases spanning the gap. The CDR3: CASSYSVQGIGLADYNEQFF. CDR3 DNA sequence: TGTGCCAGCAGTTACTCAGTACAGGGCATAGGGCTAGCAGACTACAATGAGCAGTTCTTC.

The chain combines TRBV27 with TRBJ1-6, with D unclear. Trimming left V 6 bases short and J 13 bases short, with 13 bases between. Germline CDR1 is MNHEY and CDR2 is SMNVEV (reference sequence). The CDR3 is 12 amino acids. This CDR3 reads CASRDGRSPLHF. The CDR3 coding sequence is TGTGCCAGCAGGGACGGCCGTTCCCCCCTCCACTTT.

The CDR3, as DNA: TGCGCCAGCAGCAAGGGCCCCGCGGATGAAAAACTGTTTTTT. Its translation: CASSKGPADEKLFF. The chain links TRBV5-1 to TRBJ1-4, with unresolved D. Germline V gives CDR1 SGHRS, CDR2 YFSETQ. V was clipped by 4 bases and J by 6 bases, with 13 bases between them. The CDR3 loop spans 14 amino acids. Filled out from reference TRBV5-1 and TRBJ1-4, the complete variable domain reads KAGVTQTPRYLIKTRGQQVTLSCSPISGHRSVSWYQQTPGQGLQFLFEYFSETQRNKGNFPGRFSGRQFSNSRSEMNVSTLELGDSALYLCASSKGPADEKLFFGSGTQLSVL.

CDR3 nucleotides: TGTGCCAGCAGTTCCCCGGGACAGGGGGCGATCGGGCAGTTCTTC. Protein: CASSSPGQGAIGQFF. The chain links TRBV6-5 to TRBJ2-1, with TRBD1 identical over 12 bases. V was pared by 4 bases and J by 12 bases, with 10 bases of the junction left unmatched. The CDR3 extends over 15 amino acids. Germline values: CDR1 MNHEY, CDR2 SVGAGI.

The chain employs TRBV7-8 and TRBJ2-5; D possibly uses TRBD1 or TRBD2 (7 bases each). V shed 0 bases and J shed 5 bases, with 10 bases lying between them. Germline values: CDR1 SGHVS, CDR2 FQNEAQ. The CDR3 is made up of 14 amino acids. The CDR3 loop is CASSLAAGQETQYF. DNA of the CDR3: TGTGCCAGCAGCTTAGCAGCGGGACAGGAGACCCAGTACTTC.

This clone was recorded a few times. The chain combines TRBV2 with TRBJ2-7; no clear D. CDR1 SNHLY and CDR2 FYNNEI come from the germline V gene. V lost 6 bases to trimming and J lost 0 bases, with 12 bases between them. CDR3 length: 14 residues. CDR3 nucleotides: TGTGCCAGCAGGAAAACAGATTACTCCTACGAGCAGTACTTC. Residues: CASRKTDYSYEQYF.